A single sample gave rise to the 28 T cell receptor beta chains below, sequenced in a study of blood T cell repertoires in COVID-19. Profiled with immunoSEQ multiplex PCR; TCRdb holds only in-frame clones, not every one. Of roughly 440,000 clones in the sample, 70% to 90% were seen once. Sequenced sample: peripheral blood. These receptors were collected from a woman in her forties or fifties with COVID-19, enrolled during active disease.

V is TRBV5-1 and J is TRBJ1-1; maybe TRBD1 (5 bases). The CDR3 runs 13 residues. Per germline, CDR1 SGHRS and CDR2 YFSETQ. The V end was cut by 1 base, the J end by 5 bases, with 9 bases between. The CDR3 coding sequence is TGCGCCAGCAGCTTGTTCGGGGGGACTGAAGCTTTCTTT. As protein: CASSLFGGTEAFF.

The chain has TRBV19 and TRBJ2-7, with D possibly being TRBD1 (7 bases). Trimming removed 3 bases from V and 3 bases from J, with 15 bases in between. Per germline, CDR1 LNHDA and CDR2 SQIVND (reference sequence). The CDR3 sequence is 15 residues long. The CDR3 protein is CASSIAGQRVYEQYF. The CDR3 region has the DNA TGTGCCAGTAGTATTGCGGGACAGAGAGTCTACGAGCAGTACTTC.

The chain combines TRBV4-1 with TRBJ2-1; possible D gene TRBD1, 6 bases. The CDR3 has 13 residues. Trimming shortened V by 0 bases and J by 8 bases, and 8 bases separated the two germline ends. Germline V gene data show CDR1 as MGHRA and CDR2 as YSYEKL. CDR3 region: CASSQDTGHEQFF. The CDR3 nucleotides are TGCGCCAGCAGCCAAGATACAGGGCATGAGCAGTTCTTC.

The rearrangement joins TRBV10-3 to TRBJ2-5; TRBD2 matches 8 bases. The V segment lost 7 bases and the J segment 0 bases; nucleotides outside the gene matches: 1. Germline V gene lookup returns CDR1 ENHRY and CDR2 SYGVKD. The CDR3 has 13 residues. CDR3 sequence reads: CAITGGYQETQYF. CDR3 nucleotide sequence: TGTGCCATCACGGGAGGGTACCAAGAGACCCAGTACTTC.

The V and J genes are TRBV5-8 and TRBJ1-5; 7 bases match TRBD1. Germline V lookup: CDR1 SGHTS, CDR2 YDEGEE. The CDR3 runs 15 residues. V trimming: 0 bases; J trimming: 7 bases; junction bases outside the gene matches: 7. DNA of the CDR3: TGTGCCAGCAGCTTGGTGGGCCAGGGGGGACAGCCCCAGCATTTT. It is translated as CASSLVGQGGQPQHF.

The chain recombines TRBV29-1 with TRBJ1-2; possible D gene TRBD1, 5 bases. This CDR3 comprises 12 residues. Germline loops: CDR1 SQVTM, CDR2 ANQGSEA. Trimming removed 4 bases at V and 4 bases at J, with 10 bases between. The CDR3 reads CSVAGHGYGYTF. CDR3 nucleotide sequence: TGCAGCGTTGCAGGGCATGGCTATGGCTACACCTTC.

The table lists this clone with a count of one. V usage is TRBV5-4 and J usage is TRBJ2-6; tentatively, D is TRBD1 (6 bases). The CDR3 is 16 amino acids. In germline, CDR1 is SGHNT, CDR2 YYREEE (reference sequence). V was cut by 4 bases and J by 1 base, with 12 bases left in between. For the CDR3, the DNA is TGTGCCAGCAGCGGACAGCCGTTGTCTGGGGCCAACGTCCTGACTTTC. Translating gives CASSGQPLSGANVLTF.

This clone was counted only a few times. The V gene is TRBV5-1, the J gene TRBJ1-3, with D perhaps TRBD1 (5 bases). The CDR3 covers 15 residues. V lost 2 bases to trimming and J lost 4 bases, with 13 bases between them. Germline lookup yields CDR1 SGHRS and CDR2 YFSETQ. CDR3 region: CASSLSLQAGNTIYF. In DNA, the CDR3 is TGCGCCAGCAGCTTATCTCTACAGGCAGGAAACACCATATATTTT.

This chain's CDR3 is CASSVNQGTEAFF. CDR3 bases: TGTGCCAGCAGCGTTAATCAGGGCACTGAAGCTTTCTTT. This chain joins TRBV6-5 and TRBJ1-1, with D tentatively TRBD1 (5 bases). V lost 6 bases and J 4 bases, leaving 12 bases between the germline ends. CDR3 length: 13 residues. CDR1 is MNHEY and CDR2 is SVGAGI in the germline V gene.

The CDR3 spells CASSIPRGQGSPGANVLTF. The CDR3 coding sequence is TGCGCCAGCAGTATTCCCCGGGGACAGGGGTCCCCTGGGGCCAACGTCCTGACTTTC. The gene calls are TRBV5-1 and TRBJ2-6, with 10 bases lining up with TRBD1. J lost 2 bases, V lost 5 bases, and 13 bases had no gene match. The CDR3 runs to 19 residues. The germline CDR1 and CDR2 sequences are SGHRS and YFSETQ.

The chain employs TRBV27 and TRBJ1-6, with D unclear. The germline CDR1 and CDR2 sequences are MNHEY and SMNVEV (reference sequence). Trimming took off 4 bases at V and 7 bases at J, with 17 bases between the two ends. The CDR3 contains 16 residues. The CDR3 sequence is CASSWDGRDINSPLHF. In DNA, the CDR3 is TGTGCCAGCAGTTGGGATGGTCGGGATATCAATTCACCCCTCCACTTT.

The rearrangement joins TRBV6-5 to TRBJ1-2; 8 bases line up with TRBD1. The V segment lost 4 bases and the J segment 7 bases; nucleotides outside the gene matches: 11. Germline V gene sequence: CDR1 MNHEY, CDR2 SVGAGI. The CDR3 contains 15 residues. The CDR3 loop reads CASSSRGQGKIGYTF. The DNA of the CDR3 is TGTGCCAGCAGTTCGCGTGGACAGGGAAAGATTGGCTACACCTTC.

The V gene is TRBV5-5, the J gene TRBJ1-2, with a tentative D call TRBD1 (6 bases). In germline, CDR1 is SGHKS, CDR2 YYEKEE (reference sequence). V lost 3 bases and J 8 bases, leaving 17 bases between the germline ends. This CDR3 has 14 residues. CDR3 in amino acids: CASSWPRGARGYTF. The CDR3 DNA follows: TGTGCCAGCAGCTGGCCCCGGGGGGCCCGGGGCTACACCTTC.

J is TRBJ1-3 and V is TRBV30; D is uncertain. The CDR3 contains 12 residues. The germline gives CDR1 GTSNPN, CDR2 SVGIG (reference sequence). V shed 2 bases and J shed 7 bases, with 9 bases lying between them. DNA of the CDR3: TGTGCCTGGAGTCCCGGGAGTAACACCATATATTTT. The encoded protein is CAWSPGSNTIYF.

This chain links TRBV4-1 with TRBJ2-5; 7 bases align to TRBD1. Losses at the gene ends were 2 bases for V and 5 bases for J; bases not matched to a gene: 5. The CDR3 length is 14 residues. Germline CDR1 and CDR2: MGHRA and YSYEKL. The CDR3 region has the DNA TGCGCCAGCAGCCAATATGGCAGGGGGGAGACCCAGTACTTC. Its translation: CASSQYGRGETQYF.

The J gene is TRBJ2-7, the V gene TRBV28, with D tentatively TRBD2 (6 bases). V was clipped by 6 bases and J by 7 bases, with 16 bases between them. Germline CDR1 is MDHEN and CDR2 is SYDVKM. The CDR3 totals 13 residues. In DNA, the CDR3 is TGTGCCAGCAGACGAACCGCGGGGTGGGAGCAGTACTTC. The encoded protein is CASRRTAGWEQYF.

This clone was detected only once. V gene TRBV19 combines with J gene TRBJ1-4, with D unresolved. In germline, CDR1 is LNHDA, CDR2 SQIVND (reference sequence). This CDR3 spans 14 amino acids. V lost 1 base and J 4 bases, leaving 7 bases between the germline ends. Written as DNA, the CDR3 is TGTGCCAGTAGTATAGGGAGTTATAATGAAAAACTGTTTTTT. Protein: CASSIGSYNEKLFF.

V and J are TRBV7-2 and TRBJ2-5; 7 bases line up with TRBD1. CDR1 is SGHTA, CDR2 FQGNSA, per germline. The CDR3 consists of 14 residues. V lost 5 bases to trimming and J lost 7 bases; unmatched junction nucleotides: 10. The CDR3 nucleotides read TGTGCCAGCAGCCCTCAAACAGGGGACGGGACCCAGTACTTC. Translation gives CASSPQTGDGTQYF.

The CDR3 protein is CASSATGTPNTEAFF. The CDR3 bases are TGTGCCAGCTCGGCAACCGGGACACCGAACACTGAAGCTTTCTTT. J is TRBJ1-1 and V is TRBV18; D may be TRBD1 (6 bases). Trimming took off 6 bases at V and 1 base at J, with 15 bases between the two ends. The V gene's germline CDR1 is KGHSH and CDR2 LQKENI. The CDR3 spans 15 residues.

This sequence joins TRBV6-5 and TRBJ2-7, with a possible D match to TRBD1 (5 bases). This CDR3 comprises 12 residues. Germline V gene data show CDR1 as MNHEY and CDR2 as SVGAGI. The V end lost 6 bases, the J end lost 3 bases, and 9 bases lay between the germline ends. CDR3 protein: CASSADSYEQYF. CDR3 nucleotides: TGTGCCAGCAGCGCTGACAGCTACGAGCAGTACTTC.

V gene TRBV18 combines with J gene TRBJ2-7; 8 nucleotides match TRBD1. Germline values: CDR1 KGHSH, CDR2 LQKENI. With 3 bases clipped from V and 3 bases from J, the junction kept 7 bases outside the gene matches. This CDR3 has 15 residues. This CDR3 is CASSPPGTGYYEQYF. DNA for the CDR3: TGTGCCAGCTCACCCCCCGGGACAGGATACTACGAGCAGTACTTC.

V and J are TRBV7-9 and TRBJ2-7; maybe TRBD2 (7 bases). Germline loops: CDR1 SEHNR, CDR2 FQNEAQ (reference sequence). This CDR3 has 13 amino acids. V lost 5 bases and J 4 bases, leaving 12 bases between the germline ends. CDR3: CASSRGGTYEQYF. In nucleotides, the CDR3 is TGTGCCAGCAGCCGCGGGGGCACTTACGAGCAGTACTTC.

This clone was counted many times. The chain combines TRBV19 with TRBJ1-5; D not resolved. Trimming took 0 bases from V and 11 from J, leaving 8 bases between them. Germline assignment: CDR1 LNHDA and CDR2 SQIVND (reference sequence). This CDR3 comprises 12 residues. CDR3 in DNA: TGTGCCAGTAGTATAGATGAGCGGTCCCAGCATTTT. Protein product: CASSIDERSQHF.

The chain joins TRBV24-1 to TRBJ1-1; the match to TRBD1 covers 8 bases. From germline, CDR1 is KGHDR and CDR2 SFDVKD. This CDR3 is built from 14 residues. J was trimmed by 7 bases and V by 4 bases; bases with no gene match: 7. The CDR3 DNA reads as TGTGCCACCAGTGACCCCGGACAGGGCGGTGAAGCTTTCTTT. Protein sequence: CATSDPGQGGEAFF.

To note about this clone: The sample has other DNA sequences that encode this CDR3 too. The chain is built from TRBV2 and TRBJ2-7; D call uncertain. V lost 4 bases and J lost 2, with 6 bases in between. The CDR3 contains 12 residues. The germline CDR1 and CDR2 sequences are SNHLY and FYNNEI. The CDR3 bases are TGTGCCAGCAGTGCGGGTACCTACGAGCAGTACTTC. This translates into CASSAGTYEQYF.

The chain recombines TRBV9 with TRBJ2-7, with a possible D match to TRBD1 (5 bases). This CDR3 is built from 12 residues. CDR1 and CDR2 from the germline V gene are SGDLS and YYNGEE. V dropped 3 bases and J dropped 6 bases, with 10 bases sitting between them. The CDR3 region has the DNA TGTGCCAGCAGCGAGGACAACCGCGAGCAGTACTTC. Translated, it gives CASSEDNREQYF.

The chain combines TRBV29-1 with TRBJ1-2; 7 nucleotides line up with TRBD1. V lost 7 bases to trimming and J lost 4 bases; unmatched junction nucleotides: 9. Germline CDR1 reads SQVTM; CDR2 reads ANQGSEA. The CDR3 loop spans 13 amino acids. CDR3 nucleotides: TGCAGCGCCAGGACAGGCGAGGTCTATGGCTACACCTTC. Translated: CSARTGEVYGYTF. The whole variable domain, filled in from reference TRBV29-1 and TRBJ1-2, reads SAVISQKPSRDICQRGTSLTIQCQVDSQVTMMFWYRQQPGQSLTLIATANQGSEATYESGFVIDKFPISRPNLTFSTLTVSNMSPEDSSIYLCSARTGEVYGYTFGSGTRLTVV.

This clone appeared once. J is TRBJ1-3 and V is TRBV4-1, with a weak D call TRBD1 (5 bases). Trimming took off 0 bases at V and 8 bases at J, with 14 bases between the two ends. The CDR3 extends over 15 amino acids. The germline gives CDR1 MGHRA, CDR2 YSYEKL. This chain's CDR3 is CASSQDNGGTHTIYF. The CDR3 coding sequence is TGCGCCAGCAGCCAAGATAATGGGGGGACCCACACCATATATTTT.